This T cell receptor (beta chain) was sequenced during a study of chemoradiotherapy in HPV16-positive cancers. Study overall: A couple of HPV16-positive patients' cells yielded candidate HPV-specific clones and common motifs.

Germline CDR1 MNHNY, CDR2 SVGAGI (reference sequence). V shed 6 bases and J shed 3 bases, with 15 bases lying between them. The CDR3 is 14 residues long. The repertoire was sequenced with immunoSEQ multiplex PCR; TCRdb's copy has only in-frame clones and lacks some. In the table there are roughly 16,000 clones, roughly 79% of which are singletons. The sequence derives from a human donor with HPV-associated anogenital cancer. V usage is TRBV6-6 and J usage is TRBJ2-7, with D possibly matching TRBD1 (6 bases). This specimen was acquired from a patient who underwent chemoradiotherapy. The CDR3 loop reads CASSLQGRNYEQYF. In nucleotides, the CDR3 is TGTGCCAGCAGCCTCCAGGGGCGAAACTACGAGCAGTACTTC.